The present entry profiles one TCR beta chain with its context. The data stem from a study of blood T cell repertoires in COVID-19. At the level of the study: The United States, Italy and Spain provided the acute and convalescent COVID-19 samples.

After removal of 4 bases from V and 4 bases from J, the junction contained 6 bases not matched to a gene. The CDR3 runs 14 residues. The V gene's germline CDR1 is KGHSH and CDR2 LQKENI. Here immunoSEQ multiplex PCR was the method, and the copy in TCRdb shows in-frame clones only, minus some. Here the sample spans over 110,000 clones, more than 60% being singletons. The rearrangement joins TRBV18 to TRBJ1-1; TRBD1 matches 7 bases. The receptor was isolated from a man at least 80 years old with acute or convalescent COVID-19. The sample was peripheral blood. CDR3 loop: CASSQQGKVTEAFF. CDR3 bases: TGTGCCAGCTCACAACAGGGGAAGGTCACTGAAGCTTTCTTT.